What follows describes a single TCR beta chain. The CDR3 is 15 amino acids. V was pared by 0 bases and J by 6 bases, with 13 bases between. CDR1 and CDR2 from the germline V gene are SGDLS and YYNGEE. The data are from a study of blood T cell repertoires in COVID-19. Authors' data handling: Reference gene primer amplification in the assay estimated nucleated cell counts. The protocol was immunoSEQ multiplex PCR, while the TCRdb copy is restricted to in-frame clones and leaves out a portion. That table is the source of V, J and clone size, and D and trimming were worked out from the DNA. The sample has about 98,000 clones; 82% are singletons.

Specimen: peripheral blood. The chain couples TRBV9 to TRBJ2-1; a possible D gene is TRBD2 (5 bases). This clonotype was sampled from a man between 65 and 85 years old with active or convalescent COVID-19. CDR3 sequence (DNA): TGTGCCAGCAGCGTAGAGGGAGCTGGCAGCAATGAGCAGTTCTTC. It codes for CASSVEGAGSNEQFF.